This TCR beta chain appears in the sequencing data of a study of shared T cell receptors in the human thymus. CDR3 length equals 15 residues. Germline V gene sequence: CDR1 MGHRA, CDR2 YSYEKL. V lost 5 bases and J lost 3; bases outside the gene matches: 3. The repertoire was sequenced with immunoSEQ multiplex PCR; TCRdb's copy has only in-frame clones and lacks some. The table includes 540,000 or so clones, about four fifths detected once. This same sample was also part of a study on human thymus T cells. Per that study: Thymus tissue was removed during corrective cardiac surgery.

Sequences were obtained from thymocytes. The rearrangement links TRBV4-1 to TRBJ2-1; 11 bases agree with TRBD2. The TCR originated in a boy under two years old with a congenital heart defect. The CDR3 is CASSVAGGYYNEQFF. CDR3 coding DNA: TGCGCCAGCAGCGTAGCGGGAGGGTACTACAATGAGCAGTTCTTC.